The following is a T cell receptor (beta chain) sequence with its context. This entry belongs to a study of blood T cell repertoires in COVID-19. Background on the study: PBMCs, B-cell-depleted T cells, or T cells were the source of the cDNA or gDNA that made up the material.

Trimming removed 0 bases from V and 1 base from J, with 8 bases in between. The CDR3 is 14 residues long. CDR1 is SGDLS, CDR2 YYNGEE, per germline. Sequencing used immunoSEQ multiplex PCR; TCRdb keeps in-frame clones, though not all of them. This sample has almost 250,000 clones, with 86% found just once. The gene calls are TRBV9 and TRBJ2-7, with D maybe TRBD2 (5 bases). Sequencing was carried out using peripheral blood. The clonotype was recovered from a woman older than 75 with COVID-19, enrolled during active disease. The DNA for the CDR3 is TGTGCCAGCAGCGTAGTTGGGGAGTCCTACGAGCAGTACGTC. It encodes CASSVVGESYEQYV.